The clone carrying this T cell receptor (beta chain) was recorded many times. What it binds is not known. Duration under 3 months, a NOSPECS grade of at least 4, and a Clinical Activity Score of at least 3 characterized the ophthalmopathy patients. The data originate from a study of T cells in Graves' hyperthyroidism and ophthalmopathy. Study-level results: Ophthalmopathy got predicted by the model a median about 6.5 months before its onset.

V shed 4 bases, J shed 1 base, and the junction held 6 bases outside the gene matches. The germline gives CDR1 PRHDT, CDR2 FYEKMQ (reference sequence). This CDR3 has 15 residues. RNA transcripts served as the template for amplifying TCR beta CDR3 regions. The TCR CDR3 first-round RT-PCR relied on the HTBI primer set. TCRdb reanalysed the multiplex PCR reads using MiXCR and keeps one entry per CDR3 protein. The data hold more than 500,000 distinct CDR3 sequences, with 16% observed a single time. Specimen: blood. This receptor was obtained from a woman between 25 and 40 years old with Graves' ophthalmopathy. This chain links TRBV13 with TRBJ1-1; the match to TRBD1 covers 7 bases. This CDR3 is CASSSQGEKNTEAFF. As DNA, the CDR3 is TGTGCCAGCAGCTCGCAGGGGGAGAAGAACACTGAAGCTTTCTTT.